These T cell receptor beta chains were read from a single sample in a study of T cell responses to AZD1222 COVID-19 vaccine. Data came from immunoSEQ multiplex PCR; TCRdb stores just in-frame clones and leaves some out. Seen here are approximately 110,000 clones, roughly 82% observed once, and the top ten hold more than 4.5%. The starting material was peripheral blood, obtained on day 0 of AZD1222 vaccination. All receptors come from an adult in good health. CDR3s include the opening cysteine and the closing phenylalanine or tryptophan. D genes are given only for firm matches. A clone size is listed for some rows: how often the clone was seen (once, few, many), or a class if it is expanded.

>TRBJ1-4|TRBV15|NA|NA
TGTGCCACCAGCACTCCGAGTCGGGGGGAAAGTGAAAAACTGTTTTTT
CATSTPSRGESEKLFF
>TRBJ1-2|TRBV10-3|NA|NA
TGTGCCATCAGTGGGGCACAGGGCGGTGGCTACACCTTC
CAISGAQGGGYTF
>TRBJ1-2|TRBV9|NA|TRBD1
TGTGCCAGTACAGCGGAGGGGGCACCGAACTGGGACTATGGCTACACCTTC
CASTAEGAPNWDYGYTF
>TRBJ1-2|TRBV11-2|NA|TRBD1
TGTGCCAGCAGCACATACAGGGGGCAACACTATGGCTACACCTTC
CASSTYRGQHYGYTF
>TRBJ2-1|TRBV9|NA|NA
TGTGCCAGCACGTCAAGCGAGAGCTCCTACAATGAGCAGTTCTTC
CASTSSESSYNEQFF
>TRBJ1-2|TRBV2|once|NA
TGTGCCAGCAGTGAGCTCGGGGCGGGGATGTTAGACTATGGCTACACCTTC
CASSELGAGMLDYGYTF
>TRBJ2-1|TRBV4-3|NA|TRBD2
TGCGCCAGCAGCCCCTCCCCTAGCGGGGGGTCCTCCTACAATGAGCAGTTCTTC
CASSPSPSGGSSYNEQFF
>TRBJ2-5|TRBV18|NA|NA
TGTGCCAGCTCACCAGTACGGGGGGCCCCAGAGACCCAGTACTTC
CASSPVRGAPETQYF
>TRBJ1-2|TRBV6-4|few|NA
TGTGCCAGCAGAACGGAACATCAGACTAACTATGGCTACACCTTC
CASRTEHQTNYGYTF
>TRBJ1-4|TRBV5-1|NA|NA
TGCGCCAGCAGCTTATTTGACGCAGGGGAAAAACTGTTTTTT
CASSLFDAGEKLFF
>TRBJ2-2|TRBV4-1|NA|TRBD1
TGCGCTAGCAGCCCGGACAGGGGGATTACCGGGGAGCTGTTTTTT
CASSPDRGITGELFF
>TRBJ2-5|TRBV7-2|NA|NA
TGTGCCAGCAGCTTACAAGAGACCCAGTACTTC
CASSLQETQYF
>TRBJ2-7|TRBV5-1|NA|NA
TGCGCCAGCAGCCGGGACGGCCCCTACGAGCAGTACTTC
CASSRDGPYEQYF
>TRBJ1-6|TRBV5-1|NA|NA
TGCGCCAGCAGTCCGAGAGCAGTACAAGACAATTCACCCCTCCACTTT
CASSPRAVQDNSPLHF
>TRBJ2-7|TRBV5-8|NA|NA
TGTGCCAGCAGCCCTGGTCCGGACCTACCCTACGAGCAGTACTTC
CASSPGPDLPYEQYF
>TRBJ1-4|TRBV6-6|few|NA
TGTGCCAGCAGCGGGGTTGAAAAACTGTTTTTT
CASSGVEKLFF
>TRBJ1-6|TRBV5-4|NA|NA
TGTGCCAGCAGCTTTAGGGGGTCACCCCTCCACTTT
CASSFRGSPLHF
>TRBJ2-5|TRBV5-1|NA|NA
TGCGCCAGCAGCTTGGGTGGGGGCCAAGAGACCCAGTACTTC
CASSLGGGQETQYF
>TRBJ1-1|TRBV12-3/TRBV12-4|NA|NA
TGTGCCAGCAGTTTGGTGGGGGGATCTGAAGCTTTCTTT
CASSLVGGSEAFF
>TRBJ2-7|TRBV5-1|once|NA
TGCGCCAGCAGCTTGGGGGGAAAAGTCTACGAGCAGTACTTC
CASSLGGKVYEQYF
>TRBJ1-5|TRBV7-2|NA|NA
TGTGCCAGCAGCCCCCTGTCCGGCAATCAGCCCCAGCATTTT
CASSPLSGNQPQHF
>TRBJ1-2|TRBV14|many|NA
TGTGCCAGCAGCCAAGCCGGGATCCATGGCTACACCTTC
CASSQAGIHGYTF
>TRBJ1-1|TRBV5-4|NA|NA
TGTGCCAGCAGCTTTCCGGGACACATCACTGAAGCTTTCTTT
CASSFPGHITEAFF
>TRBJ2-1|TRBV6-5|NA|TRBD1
TGTGCCAGCAGCTCAGACAGGGGGCGAAATGAGCAGTTCTTC
CASSSDRGRNEQFF
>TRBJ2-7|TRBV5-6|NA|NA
TGTGCCAGCAGCTTAGGGCTTAGCTCCTACGAGCAGTACTTC
CASSLGLSSYEQYF
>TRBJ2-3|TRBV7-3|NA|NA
TGTGCCAGCAGCTTAACGATTATGGGGGGCACAGATACGCAGTATTTT
CASSLTIMGGTDTQYF
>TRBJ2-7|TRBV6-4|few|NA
TGTGCCAGCAGTGCCCCGAAAGGTTCAGGGCCCTACGAGCAGTACTTC
CASSAPKGSGPYEQYF
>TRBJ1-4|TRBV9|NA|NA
TGTGCCAGCAGCGTAGAGGCTAATGAAAAACTGTTTTTT
CASSVEANEKLFF
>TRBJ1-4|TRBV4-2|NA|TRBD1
TGTGCCAGCAGCCGCGACCCCGGGACAGGGGACGAAAAACTGTTTTTT
CASSRDPGTGDEKLFF
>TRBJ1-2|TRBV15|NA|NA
TGTGCCACCAGCAGAGACCCCGGACGGGGCTCCTATGGCTACACCTTC
CATSRDPGRGSYGYTF
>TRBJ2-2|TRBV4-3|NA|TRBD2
TGCGCCAGCAGCAGCCGGACTAGCGGGGGCACCGGGGAGCTGTTTTTT
CASSSRTSGGTGELFF
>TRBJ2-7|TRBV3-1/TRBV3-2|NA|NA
TGTGCCAGCAGCCTCCGGACCTACGAGCAGTACTTC
CASSLRTYEQYF
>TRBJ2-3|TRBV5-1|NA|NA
TGCGCCAGCAGCTTAAGCACAGATACGCAGTATTTT
CASSLSTDTQYF
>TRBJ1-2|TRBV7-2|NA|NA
TGTGCCAGCAGCACCCGGGGACTTCTAAGCTATGGCTACACCTTC
CASSTRGLLSYGYTF
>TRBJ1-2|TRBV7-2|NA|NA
TGTGCCAGCAGTCAGTCGAGGGGGTGGGGCTACACCTTC
CASSQSRGWGYTF
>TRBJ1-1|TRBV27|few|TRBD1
TGTGCCAGCAGTCCACAGGGGGCGACAGGAGGGACTGAAGCTTTCTTT
CASSPQGATGGTEAFF
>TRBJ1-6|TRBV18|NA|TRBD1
TGTGCCAGCCAATCCCCGACAGGGGGTTTATCACCCCTCCACTTT
CASQSPTGGLSPLHF
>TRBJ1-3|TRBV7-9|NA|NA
TGTGCCAGCAGCTTACGAGGGAGCTCTGGAAACACCATATATTTT
CASSLRGSSGNTIYF
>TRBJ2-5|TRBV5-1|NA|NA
TGCGCCAGCAGCTTGGAGACTACGGAGACCCAGTACTTC
CASSLETTETQYF
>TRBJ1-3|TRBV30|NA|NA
TGTGCCTGGAGTGTAGGTTTCTCTGGAAACACCATATATTTT
CAWSVGFSGNTIYF
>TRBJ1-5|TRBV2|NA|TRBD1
TGTGCCAGCAGTGAAATGACAGGGAGGCAGCCCCAGCATTTT
CASSEMTGRQPQHF
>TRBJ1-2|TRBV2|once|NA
TGTGCCAGCAGTGGTATTAAGGACAGCCCTTATGGCTACACCTTC
CASSGIKDSPYGYTF
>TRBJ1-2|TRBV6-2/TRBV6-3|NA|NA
TGTGCCAGCAGCGGGGTTGGAGAGAACTATGGCTACACCTTC
CASSGVGENYGYTF
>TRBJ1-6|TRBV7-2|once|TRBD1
TGTGCCAGCAGCATAACCTCGGGACAGGGATTTTCACCCCTCCACTTT
CASSITSGQGFSPLHF
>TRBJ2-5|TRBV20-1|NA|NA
TGCAGTGCAAGACCCGGGGAGACCCAGTACTTC
CSARPGETQYF
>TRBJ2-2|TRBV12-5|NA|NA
TGTGCTAGTGGTTTGGTACTTACGAACACCGGGGAGCTGTTTTTT
CASGLVLTNTGELFF
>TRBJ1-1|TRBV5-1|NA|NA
TGCGCCAGCAGCTTGGAGGGACTCGGGGCAGCTTTCTTT
CASSLEGLGAAFF
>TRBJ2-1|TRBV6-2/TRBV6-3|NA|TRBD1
TGTGCCAGCAGCTGGGACAGGGTCGTAAATGAGCAGTTCTTC
CASSWDRVVNEQFF
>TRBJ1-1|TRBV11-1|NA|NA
TGTGCCAGCAGCTTAGGGCGGGGGAGCACTGAAGCTTTCTTT
CASSLGRGSTEAFF
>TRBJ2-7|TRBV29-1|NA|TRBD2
TGCAGCGTTGAAGATAGTCGAGCGGGGGCTCCGTACGAGCAGTACTTC
CSVEDSRAGAPYEQYF
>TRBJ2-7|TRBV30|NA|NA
TGTGCCTGGAGTAGGGGGGCCCGCTACGAGCAGTACTTC
CAWSRGARYEQYF
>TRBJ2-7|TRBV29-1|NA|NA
TGCAGCGTTGCGCAGGTACCCTACGAGCAGTACTTC
CSVAQVPYEQYF
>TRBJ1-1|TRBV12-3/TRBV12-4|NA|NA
TGTGCCAGCAGGCCGGGTAACACTGAAGCTTTCTTT
CASRPGNTEAFF
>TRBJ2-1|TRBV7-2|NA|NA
TGTGCCAGCAGCTTAGGAGGGGCTGGAGAGGGTGAGCAGTTCTTC
CASSLGGAGEGEQFF
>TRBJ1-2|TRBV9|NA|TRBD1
TGTGCCAGCAGCCGGGACAGGGGCTCACGCGGCTACACCTTC
CASSRDRGSRGYTF
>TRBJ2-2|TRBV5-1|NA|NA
TGCGCCAGCAGCTTGGGTCCGGGGGTAGCCGGGGAGCTGTTTTTT
CASSLGPGVAGELFF
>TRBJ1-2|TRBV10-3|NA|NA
TGTGCCATCAGTGATAACAGTCAAAGAGACTATGGCTACACCTTC
CAISDNSQRDYGYTF
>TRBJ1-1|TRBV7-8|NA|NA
TGTGCCAGCAGCCTCGGGTTTACTGAAGCTTTCTTT
CASSLGFTEAFF